The 28 T cell receptor beta chains in this list originate from one sample, sequenced in a study of blood T cell repertoires in COVID-19. Profiled with immunoSEQ multiplex PCR; TCRdb holds only in-frame clones, not every one. The sample comprises about 460,000 clones, more than 85% of which are singletons, and under 9.5% rests with the top ten. The sample comprised PBMCs or T cells enriched from blood (not recorded which). The source of these receptors is a woman aged 55-70 years who had recovered from COVID-19.

The genes are TRBV5-1 and TRBJ2-5; 11 bases are a match to TRBD2. Trimming at V came to 1 base and at J to 0 bases, leaving 2 bases not matched to a gene. The germline CDR1 and CDR2 sequences are SGHRS and YFSETQ. The CDR3 runs 16 residues. CDR3 amino acids: CASSLRGLADQETQYF. The CDR3, as DNA: TGCGCCAGCAGCTTGAGGGGACTAGCGGACCAAGAGACCCAGTACTTC.

The V call is TRBV7-9, the J call TRBJ2-1, with D possibly TRBD2 on 6 matching bases. The CDR3 loop spans 15 amino acids. CDR1 and CDR2 from the germline V gene are SEHNR and FQNEAQ (reference sequence). V was trimmed by 3 bases and J by 7 bases, leaving 16 bases between them. The CDR3 sequence is CASSFAGTFGNEQFF. The CDR3 coding sequence is TGTGCCAGCAGCTTCGCAGGGACTTTCGGGAATGAGCAGTTCTTC.

The rearrangement links TRBV2 to TRBJ2-1; D is ambiguous. V lost 3 bases, J lost 4 bases, and 7 bases lay in between. The CDR3 runs 13 residues. The V gene's germline CDR1 is SNHLY and CDR2 FYNNEI. The CDR3: CASSDSLYNEQFF. The CDR3 DNA is TGTGCCAGCAGTGATTCTCTGTACAATGAGCAGTTCTTC.

V and J are TRBV9 and TRBJ2-2; TRBD2 matches at 9 bases. This CDR3 comprises 14 residues. J gave up 7 bases and V 6 bases, and 7 bases lay outside the gene matches. The germline V gene encodes CDR1 SGDLS and CDR2 YYNGEE. CDR3: CASKAGGHDGELFF. CDR3 DNA: TGTGCCAGCAAGGCGGGGGGGCATGACGGGGAGCTGTTTTTT.

V usage is TRBV2 and J usage is TRBJ1-4, with 7 bases identical to TRBD1. CDR3 length: 13 residues. Germline CDR1 is SNHLY and CDR2 is FYNNEI. V was clipped by 8 bases and J by 3 bases; unmatched bases: 3. CDR3: CASQQGPNEKLFF. DNA of the CDR3: TGTGCCAGCCAACAGGGGCCTAATGAAAAACTGTTTTTT.

The rearrangement joins TRBV4-2 to TRBJ2-5, with D unclear. Trimming removed 3 bases from V and 4 bases from J, with 12 bases in between. Germline V CDR1 and CDR2: LGHNA, YNFKEQ. The CDR3 runs to 14 residues. CDR3 residues: CASSHNRAGETQYF. CDR3 DNA: TGTGCCAGCAGCCACAACAGAGCTGGAGAGACCCAGTACTTC.

V usage is TRBV29-1 and J usage is TRBJ1-2; TRBD1 is a possible D gene (5 bases). The CDR3 sequence is 17 residues long. The germline gives CDR1 SQVTM, CDR2 ANQGSEA. The V end was cut by 6 bases, the J end by 4 bases, with 27 bases between. CDR3 loop: CSVRKNQGVREFYGYTF. CDR3 nucleotide sequence: TGCAGCGTGAGGAAGAACCAGGGTGTCAGGGAATTCTATGGCTACACCTTC.

V and J are TRBV6-1 and TRBJ1-4; TRBD1 might be the D (5 bases). There are 14 residues in the CDR3. Looked up from germline, CDR1 is MNHNS and CDR2 is SASEGT. V was shortened by 3 bases and J by 3 bases, with 8 bases between the two germline ends. CDR3: CASSEGGANEKLFF. In DNA, the CDR3 is TGTGCCAGCAGTGAGGGGGGTGCTAATGAAAAACTGTTTTTT.

V usage is TRBV28 and J usage is TRBJ2-2; 7 bases align to TRBD1. Germline V lookup: CDR1 MDHEN, CDR2 SYDVKM. CDR3 length: 17 residues. Trimming removed 2 bases from V and 0 bases from J; junction bases left unmatched: 6. The CDR3 DNA reads as TGTGCCAGCAGTTTACTAGGGGGCAGAGCGAACACCGGGGAGCTGTTTTTT. It translates to CASSLLGGRANTGELFF.

Of note for this clone: The sample carries other DNA sequences with the same CDR3. This chain joins TRBV6-5 and TRBJ2-7; 9 bases align to TRBD2. CDR1 is MNHEY, CDR2 SVGAGI, per germline. The V gene end was trimmed by 6 bases and the J gene end by 3 bases; junction bases not matched to a gene: 6. CDR3 length: 14 residues. CDR3 nucleotide sequence: TGTGCCAGCAGCCGCGGGGGGGGTAGCTACGAGCAGTACTTC. It yields the protein CASSRGGGSYEQYF.

This chain links TRBV3-1 (or the pseudogene TRBV3-2) with TRBJ1-6; TRBD1 matches at 7 bases. Germline CDR1 and CDR2: LGHDT and YNNKEL (reference sequence). Trimming cost V 4 bases and J 9 bases; bases outside gene matches: 9. The CDR3 has 15 residues. CDR3 nucleotide sequence: TGTGCCAGCAGCCCCAGACAGGGTGATAGTTCACCCCTCCACTTT. Its protein is CASSPRQGDSSPLHF.

The genes are TRBV18 and TRBJ2-7; 8 bases match TRBD1. J gave up 3 bases and V 4 bases, and 5 bases lay outside the gene matches. The CDR3 length is 14 residues. The germline CDR1 and CDR2 sequences are KGHSH and LQKENI. CDR3 nucleotides: TGTGCCAGCTCACAACGACAGGGGTTCTACGAGCAGTACTTC. Its protein is CASSQRQGFYEQYF.

The sample holds one count of this clone. The chain employs TRBV18 and TRBJ1-1; TRBD1 agrees at 12 bases. This CDR3 contains 18 residues. V gave up 2 bases and J gave up 7 bases; unmatched junction bases: 14. Germline V gene sequence: CDR1 KGHSH, CDR2 LQKENI. CDR3 in amino acids: CASSPTLPGQGAIFEAFF. In DNA, the CDR3 is TGTGCCAGCTCACCAACATTACCGGGACAGGGGGCAATATTTGAAGCTTTCTTT. Based on the CDR3 plus reference TRBV18 and TRBJ1-1, the full variable domain is NAGVMQNPRHLVRRRGQEARLRCSPMKGHSHVYWYRQLPEEGLKFMVYLQKENIIDESGMPKERFSAEFPKEGPSILRIQQVVRGDSAAYFCASSPTLPGQGAIFEAFFGQGTRLTVV.

The chain recombines TRBV6-5 with TRBJ2-3; 7 nucleotides align to TRBD2. The germline gives CDR1 MNHEY, CDR2 SVGAGI. V shed 3 bases, J shed 6 bases, and the junction held 6 bases outside the gene matches. This CDR3 contains 14 residues. The CDR3 DNA sequence: TGTGCCAGCAGTTATGGGCGGGGGAGGGATACGCAGTATTTT. It is translated as CASSYGRGRDTQYF.

The rearrangement joins TRBV9 to TRBJ1-3; D gene unclear. The CDR3 loop spans 16 amino acids. Trimming pared 2 bases from V and 0 bases from J, leaving 12 bases between. Germline V gives CDR1 SGDLS, CDR2 YYNGEE. As DNA, the CDR3 is TGTGCCAGCAGCGTGGGAGGGTATCTCTCTGGAAACACCATATATTTT. Amino acid sequence: CASSVGGYLSGNTIYF.

This sequence joins TRBV13 and TRBJ1-1; possibly TRBD1 for D (6 bases). Deletions cut 3 bases from V and 5 bases from J, with 13 bases between. This CDR3 comprises 14 residues. Germline-derived CDR1 and CDR2 are PRHDT and FYEKMQ (reference sequence). The CDR3 is CASSFGGLGTEAFF. CDR3 bases: TGTGCCAGCAGCTTCGGGGGGCTGGGGACTGAAGCTTTCTTT.

This rearrangement joins TRBV11-2 to TRBJ2-1; 10 nucleotides agree with TRBD1. Per the germline V gene, CDR1 is SGHAT and CDR2 is FQNNGV. With 5 bases clipped from V and 8 bases from J, the junction kept 6 bases outside the gene matches. The CDR3 length is 14 residues. The CDR3 bases are TGTGCCAGCAGCGTGGGACAGGGGTGGGATGAGCAGTTCTTC. Protein sequence: CASSVGQGWDEQFF.

This clone was counted a single time. V gene TRBV24-1 combines with J gene TRBJ2-1; 8 nucleotides agree with TRBD1. V lost 4 bases to trimming and J lost 6 bases; unmatched junction nucleotides: 7. CDR1 KGHDR and CDR2 SFDVKD come from the germline V gene. This CDR3 has 15 amino acids. The CDR3 spells CATSDVQGAGNEQFF. The CDR3 nucleotides read TGTGCCACCAGTGACGTCCAGGGGGCGGGCAATGAGCAGTTCTTC.

This chain links TRBV19 with TRBJ2-2; 7 bases match TRBD1. In germline, CDR1 is LNHDA, CDR2 SQIVND (reference sequence). The ends lost 6 bases at V and 6 bases at J; junction bases unmatched: 7. The CDR3 has 14 amino acids. The CDR3 DNA is TGTGCCAGTAGACCGACAGGGTGGGCCGGGGAGCTGTTTTTT. Translated, it gives CASRPTGWAGELFF. Together with reference TRBV19 and TRBJ2-2, the CDR3 gives the full variable domain: DGGITQSPKYLFRKEGQNVTLSCEQNLNHDAMYWYRQDPGQGLRLIYYSQIVNDFQKGDIAEGYSVSREKKESFPLTVTSAQKNPTAFYLCASRPTGWAGELFFGEGSRLTVL.

The chain carries TRBV29-1 and TRBJ2-7; a weak D match, TRBD1 (6 bases). CDR3 length: 12 residues. V lost 2 bases and J lost 3, with 8 bases in between. CDR1 is SQVTM, CDR2 ANQGSEA, per germline. The CDR3 bases are TGCAGCGTTGAAAAGGGGGACTACGAGCAGTACTTC. This translates into CSVEKGDYEQYF.

The chain combines TRBV5-6 with TRBJ2-5; D uncertain. The CDR3 totals 13 residues. Germline V gene data show CDR1 as SGHDT and CDR2 as YYEEEE. Trimming shortened V by 0 bases and J by 5 bases, and 8 bases separated the two germline ends. The CDR3 sequence: CASSLAVRETQYF. The CDR3, as DNA: TGTGCCAGCAGCTTGGCGGTACGGGAGACCCAGTACTTC.

The table lists this clone with a count of one. The genes are TRBV11-3 and TRBJ2-7; 8 bases match TRBD1. This CDR3 is built from 14 residues. V gave up 2 bases and J gave up 7 bases; unmatched junction bases: 7. Germline V gene sequence: CDR1 SGHNT, CDR2 YENEEA. CDR3 DNA: TGTGCCAGCAGCTTACGGCAGGGGGCACGGGAGCAGTACTTC. Residues: CASSLRQGAREQYF.

The chain couples TRBV7-9 to TRBJ1-1; D not resolved. The V gene lost 6 bases and the J gene lost 8 bases, with 10 bases spanning the gap. CDR1 is SEHNR and CDR2 is FQNEAQ in the germline V gene (reference sequence). There are 11 residues in the CDR3. The CDR3 region is CASSLGGEAFF. The CDR3 DNA is TGTGCCAGCAGTTTGGGAGGCGAAGCTTTCTTT.

The rearrangement links TRBV6-5 to TRBJ1-1, with unresolved D. Trimming left V 5 bases short and J 2 bases short, with 12 bases between. This CDR3 region has 14 residues. Germline V lookup: CDR1 MNHEY, CDR2 SVGAGI. CDR3 residues: CASSITGANTEAFF. CDR3 coding DNA: TGTGCCAGCAGTATCACCGGAGCAAACACTGAAGCTTTCTTT.

The CDR3 DNA reads as TGTGCCAGCAGCTCCCCCCCAGGGGCTGATGGCTACACCTTC. This codes for CASSSPPGADGYTF. The chain joins TRBV11-3 to TRBJ1-2; perhaps TRBD1 as D (6 bases). V lost 4 bases and J 6 bases, leaving 15 bases between the germline ends. Germline CDR1 reads SGHNT; CDR2 reads YENEEA. The length of the CDR3 is 14 residues.

The genes are TRBV6-2 or TRBV6-3 and TRBJ2-1; 11 bases align to TRBD1. CDR3 length equals 14 residues. V lost 6 bases and J lost 4; bases outside the gene matches: 2. The germline CDR1 and CDR2 sequences are MNHEY and SVGEGT. CDR3 region: CASSGTGGYNEQFF. In DNA, the CDR3 is TGTGCCAGCAGCGGGACAGGGGGATACAATGAGCAGTTCTTC.

This chain uses TRBV5-1 with TRBJ2-5, with 10 bases lining up with TRBD2. CDR3 length equals 16 residues. Trimming took 4 bases from V and 4 from J; bases not matched to a gene: 10. CDR1 is SGHRS, CDR2 YFSETQ, per germline. This CDR3 reads CASSRAASGGGETQYF. Written as DNA, the CDR3 is TGCGCCAGCAGCAGAGCGGCTAGCGGGGGAGGAGAGACCCAGTACTTC.

DNA of the CDR3: TGTGCCTGGAAGAGGACACTCCGACAAGAGACCCAGTACTTC. Protein: CAWKRTLRQETQYF. This sequence joins TRBV30 and TRBJ2-5; TRBD1 might be the D (5 bases). This CDR3 has 14 amino acids. Trimming stripped 4 bases from V and 2 bases from J, with 14 bases between. CDR1 and CDR2 (germline): GTSNPN, SVGIG (reference sequence).